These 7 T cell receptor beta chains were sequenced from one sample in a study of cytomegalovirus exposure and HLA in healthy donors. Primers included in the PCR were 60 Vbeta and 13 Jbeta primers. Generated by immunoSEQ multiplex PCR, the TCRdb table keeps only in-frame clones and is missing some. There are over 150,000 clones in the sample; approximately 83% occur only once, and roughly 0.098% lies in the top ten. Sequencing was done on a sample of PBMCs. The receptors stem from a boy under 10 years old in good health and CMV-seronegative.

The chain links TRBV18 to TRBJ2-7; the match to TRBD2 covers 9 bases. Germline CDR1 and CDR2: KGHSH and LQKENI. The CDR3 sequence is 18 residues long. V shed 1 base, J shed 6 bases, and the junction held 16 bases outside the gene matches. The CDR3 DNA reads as TGTGCCAGCTCACCACAACAGCCCGGGACTAGCATAACAGGCGAGCAGTACTTC. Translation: CASSPQQPGTSITGEQYF.

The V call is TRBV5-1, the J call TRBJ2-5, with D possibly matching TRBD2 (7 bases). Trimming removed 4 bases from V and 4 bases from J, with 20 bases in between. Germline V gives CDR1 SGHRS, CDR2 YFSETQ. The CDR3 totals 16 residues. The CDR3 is CASSPGASGTRETQYF. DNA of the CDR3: TGCGCCAGCAGCCCGGGGGCTAGCGGCACTCGAGAGACCCAGTACTTC.

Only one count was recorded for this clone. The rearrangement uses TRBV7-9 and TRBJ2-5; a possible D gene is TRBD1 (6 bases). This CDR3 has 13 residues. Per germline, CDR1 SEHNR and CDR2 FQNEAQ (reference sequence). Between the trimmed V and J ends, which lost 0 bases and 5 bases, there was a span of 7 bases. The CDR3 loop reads CASSLADSETQYF. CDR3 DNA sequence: TGTGCCAGCAGCTTAGCGGACAGCGAGACCCAGTACTTC.

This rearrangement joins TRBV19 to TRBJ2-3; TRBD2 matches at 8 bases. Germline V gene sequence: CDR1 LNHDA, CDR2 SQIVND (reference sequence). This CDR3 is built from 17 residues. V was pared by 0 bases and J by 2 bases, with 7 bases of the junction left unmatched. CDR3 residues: CASSIDRTSTLTDTQYF. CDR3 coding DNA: TGTGCCAGTAGTATAGACCGGACTAGCACCCTCACAGATACGCAGTATTTT.

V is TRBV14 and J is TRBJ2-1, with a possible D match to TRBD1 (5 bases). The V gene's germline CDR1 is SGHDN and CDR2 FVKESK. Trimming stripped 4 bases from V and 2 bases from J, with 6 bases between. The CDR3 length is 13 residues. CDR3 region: CASSRTTYNEQFF. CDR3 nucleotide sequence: TGTGCCAGCAGCCGGACAACCTACAATGAGCAGTTCTTC.

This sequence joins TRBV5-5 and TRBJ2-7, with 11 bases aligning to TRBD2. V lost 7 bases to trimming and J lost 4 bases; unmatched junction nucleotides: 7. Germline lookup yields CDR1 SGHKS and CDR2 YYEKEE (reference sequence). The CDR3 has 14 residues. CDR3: CASATLAGGYEQYF. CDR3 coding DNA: TGTGCCAGCGCCACCTTAGCGGGGGGGTACGAGCAGTACTTC.

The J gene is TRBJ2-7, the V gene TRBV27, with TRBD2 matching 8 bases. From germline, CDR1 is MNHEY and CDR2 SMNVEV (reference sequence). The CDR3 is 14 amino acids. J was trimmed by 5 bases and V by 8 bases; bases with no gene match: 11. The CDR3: CASSQAGGVHEQYF. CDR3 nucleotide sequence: TGTGCCAGCTCGCAGGCGGGGGGAGTTCACGAGCAGTACTTC.